This T cell receptor (beta chain) was identified in a study of cytomegalovirus exposure and HLA in healthy donors. The study, taken as a whole, reports: Researchers reported from a later analysis that most CMV-associated TCR beta chains appeared HLA-restricted. Productive rates of about 87% or about 30% were seen for most TCR beta V segments in an earlier analysis.

Trimming shortened V by 6 bases and J by 5 bases, and 8 bases separated the two germline ends. Germline V gene data show CDR1 as SGHDT and CDR2 as YYEEEE. The CDR3 is made up of 11 amino acids. In regard to this clone: Its matching antigen is unknown.

The primer mix had 60 Vbeta and 13 Jbeta primers. TCRdb's copy holds only in-frame clones and misses some; the assay was immunoSEQ multiplex PCR. The data show approximately 130,000 clones, 83% seen once. The sample taken for sequencing was PBMCs. The TCR sequence derives from a man aged 35-49 years in good health and CMV-seronegative. The V gene is TRBV5-6, the J gene TRBJ1-1, with no clear D. CDR3 nucleotide sequence: TGTGCCAGCACCAAAAAAACTGAAGCTTTCTTT. This encodes CASTKKTEAFF.